Given below is one TCR beta chain in context. Its antigen is as yet unknown. The data were taken from a study of T cell repertoires in cytomegalovirus infection. General study points: HLA-C-restricted CMV clonotypes gave the most frequent clonotype in two of eight donors.

J lost 6 bases, V lost 5 bases, and 21 bases had no gene match. This CDR3 comprises 19 residues. Looked up from germline, CDR1 is SGHNT and CDR2 is YENEEA. TCRdb passed the reads through MiXCR, listing each CDR3 protein once. Of approximately 770,000 distinct CDR3 sequences listed, roughly 28% are singletons. The source is a human donor in good health (CMV status not recorded). Some clones in this sample may be carry-over from other donors' samples. The genes are TRBV11-3 and TRBJ1-5, with TRBD1 matching 8 bases. The material was cultured CD8+ T cells from PBMCs, obtained from culture after CMV antigen stimulation. The CDR3 sequence: CASSPSPRSLQGGSQPQHF. CDR3 DNA: TGTGCCAGCAGCCCAAGCCCGCGCTCGCTACAGGGGGGCAGTCAGCCCCAGCATTTT.